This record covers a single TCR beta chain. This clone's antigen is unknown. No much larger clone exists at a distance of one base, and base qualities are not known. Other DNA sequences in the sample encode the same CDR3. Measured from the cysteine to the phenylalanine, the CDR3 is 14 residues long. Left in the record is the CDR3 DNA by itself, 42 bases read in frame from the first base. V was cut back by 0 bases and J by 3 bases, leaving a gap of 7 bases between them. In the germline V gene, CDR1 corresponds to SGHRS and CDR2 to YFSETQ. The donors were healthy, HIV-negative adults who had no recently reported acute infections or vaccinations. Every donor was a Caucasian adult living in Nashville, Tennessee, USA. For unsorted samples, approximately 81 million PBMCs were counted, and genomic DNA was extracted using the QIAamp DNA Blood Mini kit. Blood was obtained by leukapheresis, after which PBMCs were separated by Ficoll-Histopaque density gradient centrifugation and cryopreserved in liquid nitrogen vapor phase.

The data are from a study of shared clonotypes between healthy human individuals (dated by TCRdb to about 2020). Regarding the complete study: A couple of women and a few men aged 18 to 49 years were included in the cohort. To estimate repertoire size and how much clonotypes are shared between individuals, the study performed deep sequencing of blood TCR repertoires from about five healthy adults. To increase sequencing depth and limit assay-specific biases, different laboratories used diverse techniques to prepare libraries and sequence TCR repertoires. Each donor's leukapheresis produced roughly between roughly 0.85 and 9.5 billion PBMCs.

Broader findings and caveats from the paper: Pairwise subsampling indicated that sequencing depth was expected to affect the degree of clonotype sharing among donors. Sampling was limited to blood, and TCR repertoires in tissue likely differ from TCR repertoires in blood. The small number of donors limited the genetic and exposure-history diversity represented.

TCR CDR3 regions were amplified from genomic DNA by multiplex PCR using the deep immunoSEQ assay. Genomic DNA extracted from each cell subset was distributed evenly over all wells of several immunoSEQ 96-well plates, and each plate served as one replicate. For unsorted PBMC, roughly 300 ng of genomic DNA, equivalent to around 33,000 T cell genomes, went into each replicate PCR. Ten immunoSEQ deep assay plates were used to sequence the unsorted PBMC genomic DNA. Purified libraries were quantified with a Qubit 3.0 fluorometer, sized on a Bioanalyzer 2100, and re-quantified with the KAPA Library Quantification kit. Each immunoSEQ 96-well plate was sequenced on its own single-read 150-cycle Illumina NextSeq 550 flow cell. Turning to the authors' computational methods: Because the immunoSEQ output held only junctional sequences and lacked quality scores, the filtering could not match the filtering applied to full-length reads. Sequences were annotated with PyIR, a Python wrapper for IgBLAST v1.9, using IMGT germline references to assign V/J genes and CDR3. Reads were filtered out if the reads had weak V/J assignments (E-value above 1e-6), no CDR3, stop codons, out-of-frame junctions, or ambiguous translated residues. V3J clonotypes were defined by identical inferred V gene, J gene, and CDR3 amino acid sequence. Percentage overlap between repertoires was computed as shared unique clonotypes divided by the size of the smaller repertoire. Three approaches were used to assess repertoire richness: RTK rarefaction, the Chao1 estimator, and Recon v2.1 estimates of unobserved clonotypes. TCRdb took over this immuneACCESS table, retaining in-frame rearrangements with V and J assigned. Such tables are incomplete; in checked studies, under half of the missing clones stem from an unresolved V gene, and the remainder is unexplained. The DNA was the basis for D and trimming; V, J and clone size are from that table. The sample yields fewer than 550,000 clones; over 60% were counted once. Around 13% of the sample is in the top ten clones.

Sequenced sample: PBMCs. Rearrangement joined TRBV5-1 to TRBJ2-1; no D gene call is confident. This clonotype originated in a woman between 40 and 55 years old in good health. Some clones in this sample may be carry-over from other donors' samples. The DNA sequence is TGCGCCAGCAGCTTGGGCCAGAACTACAATGAGCAGTTCTTC. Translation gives CASSLGQNYNEQFF.